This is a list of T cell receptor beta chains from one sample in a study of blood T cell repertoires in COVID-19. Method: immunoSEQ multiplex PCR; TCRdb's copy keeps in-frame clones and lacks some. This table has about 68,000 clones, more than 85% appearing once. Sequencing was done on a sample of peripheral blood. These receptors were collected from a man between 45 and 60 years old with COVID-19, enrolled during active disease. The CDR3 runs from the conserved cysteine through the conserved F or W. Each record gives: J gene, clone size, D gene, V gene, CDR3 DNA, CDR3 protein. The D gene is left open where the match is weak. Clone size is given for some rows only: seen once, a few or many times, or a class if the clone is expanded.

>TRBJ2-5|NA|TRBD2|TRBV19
TGTGCCAGTAGTACTAGCGGGAGTCGGGAGACCCAGTACTTC
CASSTSGSRETQYF
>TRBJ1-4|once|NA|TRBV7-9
TGTGCCAGCAGCTCAGATAATCTGGCCCTTCAGGAAAAACTGTTTTTT
CASSSDNLALQEKLFF
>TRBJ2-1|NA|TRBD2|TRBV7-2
TGTGCCAGCAGCTTAGATAGCGGGAGCTACAATGAGCAGTTCTTC
CASSLDSGSYNEQFF
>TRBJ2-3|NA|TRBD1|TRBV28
TGTGCCAGCAGCGACAGGGTTCGAGATACGCAGTATTTT
CASSDRVRDTQYF
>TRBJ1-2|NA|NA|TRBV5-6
TGTGCCAGCAGGGGAGTGTCCGTCTATGGCTACACCTTC
CASRGVSVYGYTF
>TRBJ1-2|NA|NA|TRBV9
TGTGCCAGCAGCCCAATACGGTCCAACTATGGCTACACCTTC
CASSPIRSNYGYTF
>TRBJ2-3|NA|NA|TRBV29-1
TGCAGCGTCGGGGTCACAGATACGCAGTATTTT
CSVGVTDTQYF
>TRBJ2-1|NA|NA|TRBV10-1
TGCGCCAGCAAGAGGGACTTTAGCTCCTACAATGAGCAGTTCTTC
CASKRDFSSYNEQFF
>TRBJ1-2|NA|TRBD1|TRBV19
TGTGCCAGTAGTCTCCGACAGGGAGCGGACTATGGCTACACCTTC
CASSLRQGADYGYTF
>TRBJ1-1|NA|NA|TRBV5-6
TGTGCCAGCAGCTCCAAGGGGATGAACACTGAAGCTTTCTTT
CASSSKGMNTEAFF
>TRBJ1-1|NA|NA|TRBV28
TGTGCCAGCAGTTTAGAGTGGGGCACGAACACTGAAGCTTTCTTT
CASSLEWGTNTEAFF
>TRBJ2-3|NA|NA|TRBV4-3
TGCGCCAGCAGCCAAGAGGCCGCAGATACGCAGTATTTT
CASSQEAADTQYF
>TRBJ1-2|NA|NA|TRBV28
TGTGCCAGCAGTTTACCCACCGGGACAAGCGATGGCTACACCTTC
CASSLPTGTSDGYTF